The entry that follows covers one T cell receptor (beta chain) sequence. The antigen this receptor binds is unknown. Nothing much larger sits one base from this clone, and base qualities are not available. Using the deep immunoSEQ assay, multiplex PCR amplified TCR CDR3 regions from genomic DNA. Genomic DNA extracted from each cell subset was distributed evenly over all wells of several immunoSEQ 96-well plates, and each plate served as one replicate. Each replicate PCR for sorted subsets received approximately 200 ng genomic DNA, equal to roughly 30,000 T cell genomes. The purified libraries were quantified using a Qubit 3.0 fluorometer, sized with a Bioanalyzer 2100, and then quantified again using the KAPA Library Quantification kit. Every immunoSEQ 96-well plate was sequenced on a dedicated single-read 150-cycle Illumina NextSeq 550 flow cell. The paper's data handling went like this. Because the immunoSEQ output held only junctional sequences and lacked quality scores, the filtering could not match the filtering applied to full-length reads. Sequences were annotated with PyIR, a Python wrapper for IgBLAST v1.9, and V/J genes and CDR3 were assigned using IMGT germline references. Any read was removed if the V/J assignment was weak (E-value above 1e-6), the CDR3 was missing, or the read contained stop codons, out-of-frame junctions, or ambiguous translated residues. V3J clonotypes were defined as sequences sharing the same inferred V gene, J gene, and CDR3 amino acid sequence. Percentage overlap between repertoires was computed as shared unique clonotypes divided by the size of the smaller repertoire. Richness of each repertoire was evaluated using RTK rarefaction, the Chao1 estimator, and Recon v2.1 estimates of unobserved clonotypes. For all TCRbeta clonotypes obtained by the gDNA method from a handful of donors, generation probabilities were computed with OLGA. Held by TCRdb, this immuneACCESS table contains in-frame sequences only and omits some clones. Under half of the omission traces to an unresolved V gene where checked; the cause of the rest is unknown. From that table come the V and J calls and clone size; the DNA was used to work out D and trimming. The sample table holds roughly 530,000 clones, of which approximately 95% were seen once. Clones ranked in the top ten supply 0.06% of the sample.

As encoded in the germline V gene, CDR1 is LGHNA while CDR2 is YNFKEQ. Ends trimmed: V by 1 base, J by 8 bases; bases unmatched to a gene: 16. Inclusive of the bounding cysteine and phenylalanine, the CDR3 is 19 residues long. The sequence is cut down to CDR3 DNA, 57 bases in frame from base 1. The source of the sample is a study of shared clonotypes between healthy human individuals (dated by TCRdb to the early 2020s). As for the study more broadly: A couple of women and a few men aged 18 to 49 years were included in the cohort. For each donor, CD4 naive and CD4 memory were each given three plates, CD8 naive was given two plates, and CD8 memory was given one plate. To estimate repertoire size and how much clonotype sharing occurs between individuals, the study deeply sequenced the blood TCR repertoires of roughly 5 healthy adults. Each donor's leukapheresis produced roughly between about 0.9 and 9.5 billion PBMCs. Different laboratories and diverse techniques were used to prepare libraries and sequence TCR repertoires, to increase sequencing depth and limit assay-specific biases.

Study-wide findings and limitations: Clonotypes shared by all four sorted-subset donors showed higher generation probabilities than non-shared clonotypes. Even with the large sequencing depth, rarefaction of the sorted-subset datasets indicated that sequencing was incomplete. Pairwise subsampling led to the expectation that sequencing depth would affect the degree of clonotype sharing among donors. Naive subsets generally had larger estimated clonotype richness than memory subsets. The genetic and exposure-history diversity represented was limited by the small number of donors. Roughly 5% of naive CD4, around 4% of naive CD8, 2.3% of memory CD4, and 0.4% of memory CD8 clonotypes were shared across several donors. Sampling was restricted to blood, and TCR repertoires in tissue are likely to differ from TCR repertoires in blood.

The donors were healthy, HIV-negative adults with no recently reported acute infections or vaccinations. Only Caucasian adults living in Nashville, Tennessee, USA were represented among the donors. CD4+ T cells were enriched by magnetic negative selection, after which naive cells were positively selected on CD45RA and the negative fraction was taken as the memory subset. Blood was collected by leukapheresis, and PBMCs were isolated by Ficoll-Histopaque density gradient centrifugation and then cryopreserved in liquid nitrogen vapor phase. Analytical flow cytometry was used to check the purity and quantity of every magnetically sorted T cell population. Each sorted fraction had its genomic DNA isolated and then quantified by UV absorbance on a Nanodrop 2000c.

The sequenced sample was naive CD4+ T cells sorted from blood. According to the study, the label for this sample's cell subset or site signals: CD45RA+ positively selected. The chain is made from TRBV4-2 and TRBJ1-4; 10 middle bases align to TRBD1. The TCR was taken from a woman aged 25 to 39 in good health. DNA sequence: TGTGCCAGCAGCCAAGCCCGAGCCTTTCCGGGACAGGGGAGGGAAAAACTGTTTTTT. Its translation is CASSQARAFPGQGREKLFF.